Described below is a single TCR beta chain sequence and its context. Indicated treatment: randomized to nivolumab then ipilimumab (arm A) or the reverse (arm B). The protocol was immunoSEQ multiplex PCR, while the TCRdb copy is restricted to in-frame clones and leaves out a portion. The sample records about 15,000 clones, around three quarters being singletons. The V gene lost 2 bases and the J gene lost 3 bases, with 5 bases spanning the gap. Germline CDR1 and CDR2: SQVTM and ANQGSEA. The CDR3 loop spans 11 amino acids. This specimen comes from a study of sequential checkpoint blockade in melanoma. This sequence was found in a human donor with melanoma. The sample was CD8+ T cells sorted from blood (inferred from file names), taken from a patient given nivolumab and ipilimumab in sequence. This chain joins TRBV29-1 and TRBJ2-7; D is unresolved. The CDR3 DNA reads TGCAGCGTTGAATTCGGCTACGAGCAGTACTTC. It encodes CSVEFGYEQYF.